The clone carrying this TCR beta chain was seen only a few times. These data originate in a study of blood T cell repertoires in COVID-19. Background on the study: PBMCs, B-cell-depleted T cells, or T cells provided the cDNA or gDNA that made up the material.

The germline CDR1 and CDR2 sequences are LNHDA and SQIVND (reference sequence). This CDR3 has 11 amino acids. The germline V and J ends were trimmed by 10 bases and 1 base, with 6 bases remaining between them. Authors' analysis steps: Quantification of nucleated cells was approximated via reference gene primer amplification. TCRdb keeps only in-frame clones here, not all; method: immunoSEQ multiplex PCR. That table furnishes V, J and clone size, whereas the DNA furnished D and trimming. In the table there are about 180,000 clones, approximately 78% of which are singletons. Source material: PBMCs or T cells enriched from blood (not recorded which). The V gene is TRBV19, the J gene TRBJ2-3; no definite D call. The source of this sequence is a woman aged 45-65 years who had recovered from COVID-19. CDR3 nucleotide sequence: TGTGCCACTAAACGCACAGATACGCAGTATTTT. This gives the protein CATKRTDTQYF.